What follows are 22 T cell receptor beta chains derived from one specimen sequenced in a study of blood T cell repertoires in COVID-19. The repertoire was sequenced with immunoSEQ multiplex PCR; TCRdb's copy has only in-frame clones and lacks some. This repertoire shows around 100,000 clones, 91% found once; its top ten account for roughly 5.6%. Sequenced: peripheral blood. The receptors come from a human donor in a cohort sampled during active COVID-19.

The chain joins TRBV7-2 to TRBJ2-7; tentatively, D is TRBD1 (5 bases). Germline CDR1 is SGHTA and CDR2 is FQGNSA. This CDR3 spans 13 amino acids. Trimming stripped 2 bases from V and 5 bases from J, with 10 bases between. The CDR3 spells CASSLLTGDEQYF. CDR3 sequence (DNA): TGTGCCAGCAGCTTACTAACAGGCGACGAGCAGTACTTC.

This clone was observed once. The chain recombines TRBV11-2 with TRBJ2-2, with TRBD2 as a possible D gene (6 bases). Trimming pared 1 base from V and 1 base from J, leaving 10 bases between. CDR1 is SGHAT and CDR2 is FQNNGV in the germline V gene. This CDR3 comprises 16 residues. The CDR3 spells CASSLGREKNTGELFF. The CDR3 DNA reads as TGTGCCAGCAGCTTAGGTCGGGAGAAGAACACCGGGGAGCTGTTTTTT. The variable domain in full, with the rest retrieved from reference TRBV11-2 and TRBJ2-2, is EAGVAQSPRYKIIEKRQSVAFWCNPISGHATLYWYQQILGQGPKLLIQFQNNGVVDDSQLPKDRFSAERLKGVDSTLKIQPAKLEDSAVYLCASSLGREKNTGELFFGEGSRLTVL.

The J gene is TRBJ2-7, the V gene TRBV7-2; 7 nucleotides match TRBD1. The CDR3 is 15 amino acids. The germline gives CDR1 SGHTA, CDR2 FQGNSA. V was clipped by 5 bases and J by 1 base; unmatched bases: 8. The CDR3 region is CASSKGQPESYEQYF. As DNA, the CDR3 is TGTGCCAGCAGCAAGGGACAGCCGGAATCCTACGAGCAGTACTTC. The full variable domain, rest sourced from reference TRBV7-2 and TRBJ2-7, is GAGVSQSPSNKVTEKGKDVELRCDPISGHTALYWYRQSLGQGLEFLIYFQGNSAPDKSGLPSDRFSAERTGGSVSTLTIQRTQQEDSAVYLCASSKGQPESYEQYFGPGTRLTVT.

The rearrangement joins TRBV2 to TRBJ2-1, with 10 bases matching TRBD2. V trimming: 5 bases; J trimming: 5 bases; junction bases outside the gene matches: 9. Germline V CDR1 and CDR2: SNHLY, FYNNEI. The CDR3 covers 16 residues. The chain's CDR3 is CASSLFSSGGHNEQFF. DNA of the CDR3: TGTGCCAGCAGTTTATTTTCTAGCGGGGGACACAATGAGCAGTTCTTC.

The rearrangement links TRBV27 to TRBJ1-4, with TRBD1 matching over 8 bases. Trimming took 2 bases from V and 5 from J; bases not matched to a gene: 7. Germline CDR1 MNHEY, CDR2 SMNVEV (reference sequence). This CDR3 region has 16 residues. The CDR3 loop reads CASSLRLDRVNEKLFF. The CDR3 region has the DNA TGTGCCAGCAGTTTACGTTTGGACAGGGTGAATGAAAAACTGTTTTTT.

In its sample, this clone was seen once. The chain is built from TRBV9 and TRBJ1-2; 10 bases match TRBD1. The CDR3 is 16 residues long. Trimming removed 0 bases from V and 2 bases from J; junction bases left unmatched: 4. Germline values: CDR1 SGDLS, CDR2 YYNGEE. The CDR3 is CASSVGQGAYNYGYTF. The CDR3, as DNA: TGTGCCAGCAGCGTAGGACAGGGGGCCTACAACTATGGCTACACCTTC. The full variable domain, completed using reference TRBV9 and TRBJ1-2, is DSGVTQTPKHLITATGQRVTLRCSPRSGDLSVYWYQQSLDQGLQFLIQYYNGEERAKGNILERFSAQQFPDLHSELNLSSLELGDSALYFCASSVGQGAYNYGYTFGSGTRLTVV.

The chain joins TRBV19 to TRBJ1-1; 7 bases are a match to TRBD1. Trimming at V came to 4 bases and at J to 0 bases, leaving 5 bases not matched to a gene. The CDR3 runs 15 residues. Germline CDR1 reads LNHDA; CDR2 reads SQIVND (reference sequence). The CDR3 DNA reads as TGTGCCAGTAGTAACCAGGGGGAGGTGAACACTGAAGCTTTCTTT. It is translated as CASSNQGEVNTEAFF.

V gene TRBV10-2 combines with J gene TRBJ2-7, with a weak D call TRBD2 (6 bases). The CDR3 consists of 12 residues. The germline V gene encodes CDR1 WSHSY and CDR2 SAAADI. Trimming removed 2 bases from V and 6 bases from J, with 8 bases in between. CDR3 coding DNA: TGCGCCAGCAGTGAGGGGACTTCCGAGCAGTACTTC. It yields the protein CASSEGTSEQYF.

Written as DNA, the CDR3 is TGTGCCAGCATTAAAACCGGGACAGAGAACTATGGCTACACCTTC. It is translated as CASIKTGTENYGYTF. This chain connects TRBV6-5 to TRBJ1-2, with TRBD1 identical over 7 bases. Germline V CDR1 and CDR2: MNHEY, SVGAGI. Unmatched junction bases numbered 10, after V lost 7 bases and J lost 2 bases. This CDR3 contains 15 residues.

The rearrangement joins TRBV29-1 to TRBJ2-2; the match to TRBD2 covers 15 bases. The V gene's germline CDR1 is SQVTM and CDR2 ANQGSEA. V dropped 8 bases and J dropped 6; count of bases not matched to a gene: 19. This CDR3 region has 19 residues. CDR3 sequence reads: CSPRVGLGLAGGPAGELFF. In nucleotides, the CDR3 is TGCAGCCCGCGTGTCGGACTAGGACTAGCGGGAGGGCCGGCCGGGGAGCTGTTTTTT.

This sequence joins TRBV19 and TRBJ2-1, with D possibly TRBD2 on 6 matching bases. Trimming shortened V by 5 bases and J by 4 bases, and 12 bases separated the two germline ends. The length of the CDR3 is 14 residues. Germline loops: CDR1 LNHDA, CDR2 SQIVND (reference sequence). CDR3 in amino acids: CASSPRDWYNEQFF. The CDR3 region has the DNA TGTGCCAGTAGTCCTCGGGACTGGTACAATGAGCAGTTCTTC.

The chain recombines TRBV12-5 with TRBJ2-7; possibly TRBD2 for D (7 bases). This CDR3 comprises 16 residues. V lost 0 bases and J 0 bases, leaving 12 bases between the germline ends. Per germline, CDR1 LGHNT and CDR2 FRNRAP. In DNA form, the CDR3 reads TGTGCTAGTGGTTTGGTACGGGGGGCCCTCTCCTACGAGCAGTACTTC. Amino acid sequence: CASGLVRGALSYEQYF. Complete variable domain (other parts from reference TRBV12-5 and TRBJ2-7): DARVTQTPRHKVTEMGQEVTMRCQPILGHNTVFWYRQTMMQGLELLAYFRNRAPLDDSGMPKDRFSAEMPDATLATLKIQPSEPRDSAVYFCASGLVRGALSYEQYFGPGTRLTVT.

This CDR3 is CASSLRGTQGLQQYF. The CDR3 DNA reads TGTGCCAGCTCACTCCGAGGCACCCAGGGCTTGCAGCAGTACTTC. The genes are TRBV18 and TRBJ2-7, with D possibly matching TRBD1 (5 bases). This CDR3 has 15 amino acids. Germline CDR1 and CDR2: KGHSH and LQKENI. Trimming left V 4 bases short and J 8 bases short, with 21 bases between.

The V and J genes are TRBV30 and TRBJ2-7, with a tentative D call TRBD1 (6 bases). The CDR3 is made up of 12 amino acids. Between the trimmed V and J ends, which lost 1 base and 4 bases, there was a span of 8 bases. The germline CDR1 and CDR2 sequences are GTSNPN and SVGIG (reference sequence). The CDR3 here is CAWSAQGYEQYF. In DNA, the CDR3 is TGTGCCTGGAGTGCCCAGGGGTACGAGCAGTACTTC.

This sequence joins TRBV28 and TRBJ1-2, with 9 bases that match TRBD1. Per the germline V gene, CDR1 is MDHEN and CDR2 is SYDVKM. The trim removed 5 bases at V and 4 bases at J, leaving 5 bases unmatched. This CDR3 has 14 amino acids. CDR3 sequence (DNA): TGTGCCAGCAGTACAGGGGGCCAGGGCTATGGCTACACCTTC. The encoded protein is CASSTGGQGYGYTF.

V usage is TRBV25-1 and J usage is TRBJ2-2; 8 bases map to TRBD1. From germline, CDR1 is MGHDK and CDR2 SYGVNS. The V and J ends lost 3 bases and 2 bases, in that order; junction bases with no gene match: 11. The CDR3 runs 18 residues. This CDR3 is CASSDPPTGVANTGELFF. CDR3 coding DNA: TGTGCCAGCAGTGACCCTCCGACAGGGGTTGCCAACACCGGGGAGCTGTTTTTT.

This chain links TRBV28 with TRBJ2-7, with 11 bases matching TRBD1. The CDR3 consists of 13 residues. J lost 7 bases, V lost 6 bases, and 5 bases had no gene match. Germline values: CDR1 MDHEN, CDR2 SYDVKM. CDR3 DNA sequence: TGTGCCAGCAGGGGACAGGGGGTTAGTGAGCAGTACTTC. It encodes CASRGQGVSEQYF.

V usage is TRBV5-5 and J usage is TRBJ1-5; 7 positions agree with TRBD1. CDR1 is SGHKS and CDR2 is YYEKEE in the germline V gene (reference sequence). The CDR3 is 14 residues long. V lost 2 bases to trimming and J lost 3 bases; unmatched junction nucleotides: 2. The CDR3 reads CASSLQGPNQPQHF. The CDR3 region has the DNA TGTGCCAGCAGCTTACAGGGGCCCAATCAGCCCCAGCATTTT. Filled out from reference TRBV5-5 and TRBJ1-5, the complete variable domain reads DAGVTQSPTHLIKTRGQQVTLRCSPISGHKSVSWYQQVLGQGPQFIFQYYEKEERGRGNFPDRFSARQFPNYSSELNVNALLLGDSALYLCASSLQGPNQPQHFGDGTRLSIL.

This chain uses TRBV19 with TRBJ1-6, with 9 bases that match TRBD1. Germline CDR1 and CDR2: LNHDA and SQIVND (reference sequence). V lost 4 bases to trimming and J lost 10 bases; unmatched junction nucleotides: 8. This CDR3 has 15 residues. The CDR3 DNA reads as TGTGCCAGTAGTACAAGGACAGGGGCGCTCTCACCCCTCCACTTT. Protein product: CASSTRTGALSPLHF.

The rearrangement joins TRBV6-5 to TRBJ2-7; perhaps TRBD1 as D (5 bases). Germline CDR1 and CDR2: MNHEY and SVGAGI. Trimming left V 7 bases short and J 6 bases short, with 13 bases between. This CDR3 comprises 12 residues. CDR3 loop: CASTITGSEQYF. CDR3 bases: TGTGCCAGCACCATAACAGGAAGCGAGCAGTACTTC.

The chain combines TRBV27 with TRBJ2-3; D unclear. The CDR3 is made up of 13 amino acids. The germline V gene has CDR1 MNHEY and CDR2 SMNVEV (reference sequence). V was cut by 4 bases and J by 1 base, with 6 bases left in between. CDR3 DNA sequence: TGTGCCAGCAGTTCCCTAGGCACAGATACGCAGTATTTT. Translated, it gives CASSSLGTDTQYF.

This chain joins TRBV6-1 and TRBJ1-5, with TRBD1 identical over 11 bases. The CDR3 runs to 19 residues. J gave up 0 bases and V 4 bases, and 11 bases lay outside the gene matches. CDR1 is MNHNS and CDR2 is SASEGT in the germline V gene. The CDR3 coding sequence is TGTGCCAGCAGTGCCCTCCGGGACAGGGGGTCTTATAGCAATCAGCCCCAGCATTTT. It codes for CASSALRDRGSYSNQPQHF.